The next 7 T cell receptor beta chains were all read from a single sample in a study of OX40 agonist ivuxolimab in advanced cancers. The method was immunoSEQ multiplex PCR; TCRdb's version includes in-frame clones alone and lacks a portion of them. The profile covers 35,000 or so clones, with 84% appearing a single time and 15% to 20% taken by the ten largest. The sample here was CD4+ or CD8+ T cells sorted from blood, taken in a trial of the OX40 agonist ivuxolimab. The receptors originated from an adult with an advanced solid tumor such as melanoma, head and neck, liver or kidney cancer.

The CDR3 protein is CASSGVGTDGNTIYF. The CDR3 coding sequence is TGTGCCAGCAGTGGGGTGGGGACGGATGGAAACACCATATATTTT. This chain uses TRBV6-1 with TRBJ1-3, with D maybe TRBD1 (5 bases). V lost 4 bases and J 3 bases, leaving 13 bases between the germline ends. CDR1 is MNHNS, CDR2 SASEGT, per germline. The CDR3 extends over 15 amino acids.

This sequence joins TRBV28 and TRBJ2-3; 9 positions match TRBD2. Germline trimming cut 1 base from V and 0 bases from J; bases unmatched to any gene: 5. CDR3 length equals 17 residues. Germline V gives CDR1 MDHEN, CDR2 SYDVKM. The CDR3 protein is CASSLYASGTSTDTQYF. CDR3 sequence (DNA): TGTGCCAGCAGTTTATATGCTAGCGGGACTAGCACAGATACGCAGTATTTT.

This chain connects TRBV27 to TRBJ1-2; no firm D call. Trimming removed 2 bases at V and 2 bases at J, with 6 bases between. Germline CDR1 reads MNHEY; CDR2 reads SMNVEV (reference sequence). The CDR3 consists of 13 residues. The CDR3 DNA reads as TGTGCCAGCAGTTTAACTGTCAACTATGGCTACACCTTC. Protein sequence: CASSLTVNYGYTF.

The CDR3 spells CTSSQGHRETNQPQHF. In nucleotides, the CDR3 is TGCACCAGCAGCCAAGGTCACAGGGAGACGAATCAGCCCCAGCATTTT. The V gene is TRBV1, the J gene TRBJ1-5; the D call TRBD1 from the table was never checked on the DNA. TRBV1 is assigned pseudogene status. The CDR3 is 16 residues long.

The V and J genes are TRBV6-6 and TRBJ1-3, with unresolved D. This CDR3 has 14 residues. Germline V gives CDR1 MNHNY, CDR2 SVGAGI (reference sequence). Trimming removed 6 bases from V and 3 bases from J, with 12 bases in between. The CDR3 reads CASSPGGFGNTIYF. The CDR3 DNA reads TGTGCCAGCAGCCCCGGAGGTTTTGGAAACACCATATATTTT.

V and J are TRBV19 and TRBJ1-5; 7 bases match TRBD1. V lost 0 bases, J lost 5 bases, and 7 bases stayed unmatched. There are 16 residues in the CDR3. Germline values: CDR1 LNHDA, CDR2 SQIVND (reference sequence). The CDR3 DNA is TGTGCCAGTAGTATAGATCAGGGGGGACCCTATCAGCCCCAGCATTTT. Protein product: CASSIDQGGPYQPQHF.

A remark on this clone: Other DNA variants within this sample encode the same CDR3. J is TRBJ1-2 and V is TRBV28; 7 positions match TRBD1. The germline V gene has CDR1 MDHEN and CDR2 SYDVKM. The V and J ends lost 3 bases and 8 bases, in that order; junction bases with no gene match: 9. The CDR3 totals 14 residues. The CDR3 DNA follows: TGTGCCAGCAGTTTGGGACAGACGTATAAAGGCTACACCTTC. This codes for CASSLGQTYKGYTF.